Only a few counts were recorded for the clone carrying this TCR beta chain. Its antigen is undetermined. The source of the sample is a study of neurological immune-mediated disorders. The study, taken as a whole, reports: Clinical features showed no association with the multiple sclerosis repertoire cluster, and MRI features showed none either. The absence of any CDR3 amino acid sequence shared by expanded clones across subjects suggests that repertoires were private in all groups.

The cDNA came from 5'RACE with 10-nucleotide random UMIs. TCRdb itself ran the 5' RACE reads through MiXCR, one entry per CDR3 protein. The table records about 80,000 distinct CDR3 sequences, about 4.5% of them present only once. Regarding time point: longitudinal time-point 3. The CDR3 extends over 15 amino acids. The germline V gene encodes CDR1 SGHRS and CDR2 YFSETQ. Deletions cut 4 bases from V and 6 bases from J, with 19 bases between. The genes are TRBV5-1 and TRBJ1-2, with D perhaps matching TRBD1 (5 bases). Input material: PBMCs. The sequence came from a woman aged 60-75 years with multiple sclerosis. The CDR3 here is CASSARQLRRDGYTF. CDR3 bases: TGCGCCAGCAGCGCCCGGCAACTCCGCAGGGATGGCTACACCTTC.